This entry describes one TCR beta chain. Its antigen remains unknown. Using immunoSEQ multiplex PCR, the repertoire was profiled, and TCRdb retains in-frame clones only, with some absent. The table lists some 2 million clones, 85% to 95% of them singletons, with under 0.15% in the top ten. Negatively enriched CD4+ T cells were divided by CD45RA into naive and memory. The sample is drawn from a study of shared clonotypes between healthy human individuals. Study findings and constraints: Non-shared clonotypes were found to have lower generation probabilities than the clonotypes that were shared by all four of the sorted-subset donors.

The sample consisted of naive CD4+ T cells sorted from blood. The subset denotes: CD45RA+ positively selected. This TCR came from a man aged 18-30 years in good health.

CDR3 amino acids: CASSPLVGSENTEAFF. CDR3 DNA: TGTGCCAGCTCACCACTAGTTGGCAGCGAGAACACTGAAGCTTTCTTT. V is TRBV18 and J is TRBJ1-1; no firm D call. With 1 base removed from V and 1 base from J, the gap between germline ends came to 13 bases. The CDR3 totals 16 residues. The germline CDR1 and CDR2 sequences are KGHSH and LQKENI. Full variable domain (remainder filled in from reference TRBV18 and TRBJ1-1): NAGVMQNPRHLVRRRGQEARLRCSPMKGHSHVYWYRQLPEEGLKFMVYLQKENIIDESGMPKERFSAEFPKEGPSILRIQQVVRGDSAAYFCASSPLVGSENTEAFFGQGTRLTVV.